This T cell receptor beta chain stems from a study of CD8+ T cells in alopecia areata. Study outcomes and limitations: Alopecia totalis/universalis scalp especially showed more expanded CD8+ clones than normal scalp. Tissue-resident alphabeta T cells belonging to normal skin likewise get sequenced within scalp specimens. TCR sharing was clearer in mice than between patients, perhaps partly owing to patient HLA diversity.

Details on this clone: What it recognizes is unknown.

RNA extraction was followed by reverse transcription into cDNA, which acted as the sequencing template. Here immunoSEQ multiplex PCR was the method, and the copy in TCRdb shows in-frame clones only, minus some. The table includes about 13,000 clones, 58% detected once. V was trimmed by 2 bases and J by 1 base, leaving 29 bases between them. This CDR3 region has 22 residues. The germline V gene encodes CDR1 MNHEY and CDR2 SMNVEV (reference sequence). The authors sorted CD4+ cells into CD25+CD127- cells for four or five patients. Collection of lesional scalp punch biopsies and peripheral blood was performed in alopecia areata patients.

The chain is built from TRBV27 and TRBJ2-2, with D possibly being TRBD2 (6 bases). Sequences were obtained from CD4+ Tregs sorted from blood. The sequence came from a human donor with alopecia areata. The CDR3 region is CASSLDASREIPLWGNTGELFF. The CDR3 nucleotides are TGTGCCAGCAGTTTAGATGCGTCCCGGGAGATCCCTCTCTGGGGGAACACCGGGGAGCTGTTTTTT.